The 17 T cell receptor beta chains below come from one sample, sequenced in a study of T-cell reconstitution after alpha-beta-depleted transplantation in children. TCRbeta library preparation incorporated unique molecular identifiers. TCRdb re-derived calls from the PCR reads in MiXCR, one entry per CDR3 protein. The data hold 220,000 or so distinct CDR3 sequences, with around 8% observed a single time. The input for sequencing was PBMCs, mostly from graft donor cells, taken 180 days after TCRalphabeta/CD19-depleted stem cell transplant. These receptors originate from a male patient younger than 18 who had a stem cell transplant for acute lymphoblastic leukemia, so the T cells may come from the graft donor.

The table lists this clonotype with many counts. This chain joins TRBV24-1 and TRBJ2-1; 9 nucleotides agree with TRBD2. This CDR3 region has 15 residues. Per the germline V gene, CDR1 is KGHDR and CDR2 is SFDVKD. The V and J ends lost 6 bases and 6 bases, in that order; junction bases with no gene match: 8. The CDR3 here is CATSSAGGPVNEQFF. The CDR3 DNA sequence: TGTGCCACCAGTTCTGCGGGAGGGCCGGTCAATGAGCAGTTCTTC.

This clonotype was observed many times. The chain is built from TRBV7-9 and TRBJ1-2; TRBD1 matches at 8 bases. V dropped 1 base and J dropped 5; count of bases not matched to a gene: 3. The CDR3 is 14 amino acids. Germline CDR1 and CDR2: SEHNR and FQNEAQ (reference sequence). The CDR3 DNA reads TGTGCCAGCAGCTTAGTTGGGACAGGTTATGGCTACACCTTC. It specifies CASSLVGTGYGYTF.

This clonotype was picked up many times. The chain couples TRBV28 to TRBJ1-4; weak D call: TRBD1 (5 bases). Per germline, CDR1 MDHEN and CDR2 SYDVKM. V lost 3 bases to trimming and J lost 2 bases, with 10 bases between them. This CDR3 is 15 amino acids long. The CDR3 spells CASSFAGRTNEKLFF. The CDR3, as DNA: TGTGCCAGCAGTTTCGCAGGGCGGACTAATGAAAAACTGTTTTTT.

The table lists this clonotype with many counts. The CDR3 protein is CATSDRNRPENIQYF. The CDR3 DNA follows: TGTGCCACCAGTGATAGGAACAGACCAGAAAACATTCAGTACTTC. The J gene is TRBJ2-4, the V gene TRBV24-1; no firm D call. The ends were cut back, 3 bases at V and 5 bases at J, with 13 bases in the middle. Germline V lookup: CDR1 KGHDR, CDR2 SFDVKD. The CDR3 totals 15 residues.

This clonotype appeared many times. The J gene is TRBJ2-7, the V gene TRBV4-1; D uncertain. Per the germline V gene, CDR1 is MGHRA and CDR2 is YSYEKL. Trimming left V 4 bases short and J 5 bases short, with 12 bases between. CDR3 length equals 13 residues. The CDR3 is CASSLQAGDEQYF. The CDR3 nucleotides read TGCGCCAGCAGCCTTCAGGCCGGCGACGAGCAGTACTTC.

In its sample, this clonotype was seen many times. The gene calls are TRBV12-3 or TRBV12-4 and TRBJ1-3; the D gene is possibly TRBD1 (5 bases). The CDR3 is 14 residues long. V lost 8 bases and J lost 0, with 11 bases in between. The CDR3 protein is CASGREVSGNTIYF. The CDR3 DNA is TGTGCCAGCGGCAGGGAGGTCTCTGGAAACACCATATATTTT.

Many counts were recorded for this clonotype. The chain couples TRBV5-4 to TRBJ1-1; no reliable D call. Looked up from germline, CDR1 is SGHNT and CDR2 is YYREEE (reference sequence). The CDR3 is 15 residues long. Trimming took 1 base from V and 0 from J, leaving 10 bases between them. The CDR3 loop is CASSLSRQMNTEAFF. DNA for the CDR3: TGTGCCAGCAGCTTGAGTAGGCAGATGAACACTGAAGCTTTCTTT.

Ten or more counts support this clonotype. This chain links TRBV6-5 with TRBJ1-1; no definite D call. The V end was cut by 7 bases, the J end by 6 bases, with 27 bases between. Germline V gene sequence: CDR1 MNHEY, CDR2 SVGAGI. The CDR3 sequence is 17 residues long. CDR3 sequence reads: CASIQQEYLRRTSEAFF. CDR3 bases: TGTGCCAGCATTCAGCAGGAGTATCTACGCCGAACATCTGAAGCTTTCTTT.

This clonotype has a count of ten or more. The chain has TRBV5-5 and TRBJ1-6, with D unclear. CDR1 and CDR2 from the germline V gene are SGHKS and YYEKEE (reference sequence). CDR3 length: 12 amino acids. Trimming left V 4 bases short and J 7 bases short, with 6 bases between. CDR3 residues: CASSRPNSPLHF. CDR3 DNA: TGTGCCAGCAGCCGACCAAATTCACCCCTCCACTTT.

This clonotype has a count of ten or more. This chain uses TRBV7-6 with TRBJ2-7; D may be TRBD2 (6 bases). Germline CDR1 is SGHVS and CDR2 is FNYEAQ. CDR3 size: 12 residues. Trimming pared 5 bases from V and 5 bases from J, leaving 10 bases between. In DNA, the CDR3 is TGTGCCAGCAGCGATACTAGCAACGAGCAGTACTTC. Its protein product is CASSDTSNEQYF.

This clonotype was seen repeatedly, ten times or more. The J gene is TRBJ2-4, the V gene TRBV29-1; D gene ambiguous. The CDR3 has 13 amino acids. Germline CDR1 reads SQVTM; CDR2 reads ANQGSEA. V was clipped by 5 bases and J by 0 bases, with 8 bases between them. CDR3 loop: CSVTYLAKNIQYF. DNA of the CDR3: TGCAGCGTTACGTACCTAGCCAAAAACATTCAGTACTTC.

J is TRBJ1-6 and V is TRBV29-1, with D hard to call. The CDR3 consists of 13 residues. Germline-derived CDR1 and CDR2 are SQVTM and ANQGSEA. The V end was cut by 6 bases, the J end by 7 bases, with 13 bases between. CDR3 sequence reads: CSVQENWNSPLHF. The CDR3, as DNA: TGCAGCGTCCAAGAGAACTGGAATTCACCCCTCCACTTT.

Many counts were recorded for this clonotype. CDR3 sequence: CASSGYTSSTDTQYF. DNA for the CDR3: TGTGCCAGCAGCGGATACACTTCTAGCACAGATACGCAGTATTTT. The chain couples TRBV9 to TRBJ2-3; no definite D call. Germline V lookup: CDR1 SGDLS, CDR2 YYNGEE. Trimming left V 3 bases short and J 0 bases short, with 11 bases between. This CDR3 has 15 amino acids.

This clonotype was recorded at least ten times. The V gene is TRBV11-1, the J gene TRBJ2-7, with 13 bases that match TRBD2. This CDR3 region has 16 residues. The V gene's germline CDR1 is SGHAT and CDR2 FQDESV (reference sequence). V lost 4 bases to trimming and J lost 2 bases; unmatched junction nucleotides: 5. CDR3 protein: CASSSQLAGGTYEQYF. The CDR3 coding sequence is TGTGCCAGCAGCTCTCAACTAGCGGGGGGGACCTACGAGCAGTACTTC.

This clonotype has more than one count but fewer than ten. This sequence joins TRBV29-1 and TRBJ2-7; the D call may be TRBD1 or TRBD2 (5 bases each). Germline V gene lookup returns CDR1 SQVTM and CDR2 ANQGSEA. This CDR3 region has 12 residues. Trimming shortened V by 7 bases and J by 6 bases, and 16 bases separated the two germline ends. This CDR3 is CSARDALAEQYF. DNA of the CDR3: TGCAGCGCCCGGGACGCCCTGGCCGAGCAGTACTTC.

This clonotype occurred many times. CDR3 protein: CASSSLARNPHEQYF. CDR3 nucleotide sequence: TGTGCCAGCAGCTCACTAGCGAGAAATCCCCACGAGCAGTACTTC. This rearrangement joins TRBV7-9 to TRBJ2-7; 7 nucleotides align to TRBD2. The ends lost 4 bases at V and 5 bases at J; junction bases unmatched: 11. Germline assignment: CDR1 SEHNR and CDR2 FQNEAQ (reference sequence). This CDR3 spans 15 amino acids.

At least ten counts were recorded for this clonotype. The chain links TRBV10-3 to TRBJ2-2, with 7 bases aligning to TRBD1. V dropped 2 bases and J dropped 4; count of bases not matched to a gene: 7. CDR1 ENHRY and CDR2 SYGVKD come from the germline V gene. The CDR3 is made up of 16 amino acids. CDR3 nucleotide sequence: TGTGCCATCAGTGAGGAAGGGGGCGCCGGCACCGGGGAGCTGTTTTTT. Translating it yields CAISEEGGAGTGELFF.